The entry below gives a single TCR beta chain sequence along with its context. This clone has a handful of counts. It has no known antigen specificity. One base away there is no much larger clone; base qualities are not given. Inclusive of the bounding cysteine and phenylalanine, the CDR3 is 14 residues long. Of the read, only the CDR3 DNA is kept; its 42 bases are in frame from base 1. The germline V gene (reference sequence) specifies SEHNR as CDR1 and FQNEAQ as CDR2. The germline V end is reduced by 3 bases and the J end by 1 base; junction bases left unmatched: 1. All of the isolated RNA was reverse transcribed with the High Capacity cDNA Reverse Transcription Kit, so expressed TCRB transcripts were sequenced. Deep immunoSEQ sequencing was applied to naive, central memory and regulatory T cell samples, giving an average of roughly 3.5 million total reads per sample. Sorted cells were lysed in RLT buffer and RNA was extracted with DNase-treated RNeasy Micro or Mini kits, depending on cell number. To prevent cross-contamination, each cell subset was processed individually, whereas patient and healthy donor samples were processed jointly. TCRB sequences were amplified from cDNA with the immunoSEQ multiplex PCR, producing 87-bp fragments spanning the CDR3 region. Amplicons were sequenced on the Illumina HiSeq platform. The paper's processing steps were these. PCR bias was corrected computationally using synthetic template baselines, and reads within Hamming distance 2 were collapsed, with unmergeable singletons discarded. Reads were aligned against IMGT so that V, D and J genes, CDR3 length and insertions or deletions at six rearrangement sites could be assigned. Within each subset, clonotype counts were normalized to the number of sorted cells before true diversity and Gini coefficients were calculated with the tcR R package. The overlap coefficient, calculated on TCRB nucleotide sequences, was used to quantify repertoire sharing. TCRdb retrieved this table from immuneACCESS and kept in-frame rearrangements only. Not all clones are present; in checked studies, unresolved V genes account for under half, and no reason is known for the remainder. The V and J calls and clone size come from that table; D and trimming were worked out from the DNA. This sample gives more than 120,000 clones in total; about 13% of them show up just once. The ten largest clones capture around 1.4% of the sample.

This specimen belongs to a study of beta chain features in type 1 diabetes (dated by TCRdb to about 2018). Regarding the study in general: No differences in mean age, gender distribution, total cell number or subset yield were found between patients and healthy donors. Across all samples, almost 110 million sorted cells were examined, and cell number per subset correlated strongly with RNA yield. In the study, TCRB repertoires of sorted circulating CD4+ T cell subsets from recently diagnosed type 1 diabetes patients were compared with those of matched healthy donors. Whereas all 30 or so donors provided naive and central memory subsets, regulatory and stem cell-like memory subsets were isolated from just 8 patients and roughly 8 healthy donors. The paper as a whole reports these results and caveats: A moderate but significant shortening of TCRB CDR3 length was observed in type 1 diabetes patients in all four CD4+ subsets. Shorter templates might be favored by PCR, yet because patient and control samples were amplified and corrected together, any such skew would affect both groups equally. Because the HLA sub-analyses included only small numbers of individuals, any influence of HLA type on TCRB rearrangement was left unresolved. At VDJ recombination sites, patients with type 1 diabetes made fewer insertions and deleted more nucleotides, a pattern implying thymic rearrangement abnormalities. Because cDNA was sequenced instead of genomic DNA, highly expressing activated cells could be over-represented, though the groups showed no difference in activation or CD3 levels. Naive, central memory and regulatory TCRB repertoires appeared to be more alike among patients than among healthy donors.

Each donor gave one peripheral blood draw, averaging approximately 0.11 L, which was collected into heparinised tubes. Naive, central memory, regulatory and stem cell-like memory CD4+ T cells were sorted on a BD FACSAria II using a panel including CD45RO, CCR7, CD25, CD127, CD95 and CD27. All sorted populations exceeded 98% purity. Right away, PBMCs were isolated by Lymphoprep density gradient centrifugation and were stained directly, with no culture step. So that batch effects would be minimized, each experiment stained and sorted samples in pairs, pairing one healthy donor with one patient. The sequence links TRBV7-9 to TRBJ2-5, with TRBD1 identical over 8 junction bases. Sequenced material: central memory CD4+ T cells from blood. This receptor was identified in a man aged 18 to 30 with type 1 diabetes. The CDR3 reads CASSLGTGQETQYF. The sequenced DNA is TGTGCCAGCAGCTTGGGGACAGGCCAAGAGACCCAGTACTTC.